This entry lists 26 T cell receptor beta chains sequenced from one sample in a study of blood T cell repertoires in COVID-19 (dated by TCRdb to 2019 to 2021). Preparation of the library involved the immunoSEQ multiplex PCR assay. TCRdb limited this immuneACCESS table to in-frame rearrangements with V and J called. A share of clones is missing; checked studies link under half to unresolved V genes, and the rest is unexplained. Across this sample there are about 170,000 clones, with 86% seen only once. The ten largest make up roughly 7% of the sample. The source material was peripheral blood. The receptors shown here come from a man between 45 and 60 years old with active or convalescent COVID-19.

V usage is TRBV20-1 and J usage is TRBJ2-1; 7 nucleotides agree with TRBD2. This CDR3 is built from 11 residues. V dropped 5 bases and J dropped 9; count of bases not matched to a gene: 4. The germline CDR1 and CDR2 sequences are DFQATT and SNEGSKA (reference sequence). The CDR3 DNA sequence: TGCAGTGCTCAACTAGCGTCTGAGCAGTTCTTC. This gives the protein CSAQLASEQFF.

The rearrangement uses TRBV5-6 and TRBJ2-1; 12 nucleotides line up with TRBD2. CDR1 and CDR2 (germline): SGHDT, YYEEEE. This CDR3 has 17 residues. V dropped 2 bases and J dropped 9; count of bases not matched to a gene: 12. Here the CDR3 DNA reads TGTGCCAGCAGCTTACTGACTAGCGGGAGTAAGGTCGGTGAGCAGTTCTTC. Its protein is CASSLLTSGSKVGEQFF.

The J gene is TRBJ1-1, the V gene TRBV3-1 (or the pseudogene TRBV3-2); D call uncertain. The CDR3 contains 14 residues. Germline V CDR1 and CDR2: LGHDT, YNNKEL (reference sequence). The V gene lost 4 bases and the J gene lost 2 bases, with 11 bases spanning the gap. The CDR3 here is CASSRGIINTEAFF. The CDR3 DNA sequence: TGTGCCAGCAGCCGAGGGATCATCAACACTGAAGCTTTCTTT.

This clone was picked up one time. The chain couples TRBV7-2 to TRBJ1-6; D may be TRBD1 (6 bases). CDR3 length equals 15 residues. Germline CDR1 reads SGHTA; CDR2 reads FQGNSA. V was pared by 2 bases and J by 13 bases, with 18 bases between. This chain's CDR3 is CASSLMDLAGAPLHF. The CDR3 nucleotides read TGTGCCAGCAGCTTAATGGATCTGGCAGGGGCCCCCCTCCACTTT.

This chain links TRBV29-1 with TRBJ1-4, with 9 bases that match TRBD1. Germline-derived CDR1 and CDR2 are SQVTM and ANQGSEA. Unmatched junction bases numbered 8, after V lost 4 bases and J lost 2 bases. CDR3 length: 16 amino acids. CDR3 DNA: TGCAGCGTTGGCGGGACAGGGAGAACGACTAATGAAAAACTGTTTTTT. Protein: CSVGGTGRTTNEKLFF.

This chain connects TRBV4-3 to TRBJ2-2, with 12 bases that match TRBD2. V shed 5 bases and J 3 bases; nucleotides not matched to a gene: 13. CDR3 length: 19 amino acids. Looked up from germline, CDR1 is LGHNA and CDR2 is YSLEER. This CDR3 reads CASSSSSLAGGPDTGELFF. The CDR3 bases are TGCGCCAGCAGCTCATCAAGCCTAGCGGGAGGGCCGGACACCGGGGAGCTGTTTTTT.

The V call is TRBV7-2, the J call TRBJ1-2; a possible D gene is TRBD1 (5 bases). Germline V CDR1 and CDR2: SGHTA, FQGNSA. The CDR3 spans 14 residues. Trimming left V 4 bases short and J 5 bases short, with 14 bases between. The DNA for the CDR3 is TGTGCCAGCAGCTCAGGACACCGGGTTTATGGCTACACCTTC. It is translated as CASSSGHRVYGYTF. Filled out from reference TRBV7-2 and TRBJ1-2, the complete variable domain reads GAGVSQSPSNKVTEKGKDVELRCDPISGHTALYWYRQSLGQGLEFLIYFQGNSAPDKSGLPSDRFSAERTGGSVSTLTIQRTQQEDSAVYLCASSSGHRVYGYTFGSGTRLTVV.

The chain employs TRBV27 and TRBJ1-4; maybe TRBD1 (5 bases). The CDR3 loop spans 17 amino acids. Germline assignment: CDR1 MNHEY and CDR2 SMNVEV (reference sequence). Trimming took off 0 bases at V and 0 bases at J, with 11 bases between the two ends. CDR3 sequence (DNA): TGTGCCAGCAGTTTATCCGTCAGGGCGACAACTAATGAAAAACTGTTTTTT. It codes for CASSLSVRATTNEKLFF.

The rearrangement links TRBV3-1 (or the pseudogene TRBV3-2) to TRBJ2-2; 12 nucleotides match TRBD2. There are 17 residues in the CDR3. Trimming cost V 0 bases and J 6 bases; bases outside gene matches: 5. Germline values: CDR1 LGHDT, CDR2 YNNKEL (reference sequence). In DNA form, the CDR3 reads TGTGCCAGCAGCCAAGATCTTACTAGCGGGGGGTCCGGGGAGCTGTTTTTT. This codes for CASSQDLTSGGSGELFF.

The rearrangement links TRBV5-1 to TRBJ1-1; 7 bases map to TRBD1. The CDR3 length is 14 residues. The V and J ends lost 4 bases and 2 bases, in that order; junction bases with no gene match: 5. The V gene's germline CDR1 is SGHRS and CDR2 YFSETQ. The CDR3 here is CASSRDSSNTEAFF. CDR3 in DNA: TGCGCCAGCAGCCGGGACAGCTCTAACACTGAAGCTTTCTTT. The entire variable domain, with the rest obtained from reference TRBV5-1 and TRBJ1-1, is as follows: KAGVTQTPRYLIKTRGQQVTLSCSPISGHRSVSWYQQTPGQGLQFLFEYFSETQRNKGNFPGRFSGRQFSNSRSEMNVSTLELGDSALYLCASSRDSSNTEAFFGQGTRLTVV.

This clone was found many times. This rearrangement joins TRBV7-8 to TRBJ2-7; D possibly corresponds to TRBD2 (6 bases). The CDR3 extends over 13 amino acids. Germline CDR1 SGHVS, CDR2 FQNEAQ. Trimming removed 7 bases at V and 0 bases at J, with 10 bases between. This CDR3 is CASKRAPSYEQYF. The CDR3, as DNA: TGTGCCAGCAAGCGGGCCCCCTCCTACGAGCAGTACTTC.

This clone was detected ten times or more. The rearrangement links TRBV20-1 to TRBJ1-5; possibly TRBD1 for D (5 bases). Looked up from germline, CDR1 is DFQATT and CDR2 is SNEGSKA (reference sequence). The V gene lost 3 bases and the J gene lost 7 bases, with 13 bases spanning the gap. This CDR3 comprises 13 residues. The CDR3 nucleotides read TGCAGTGCTAGTAAAGGGGTTTGGCAGCCCCAGCATTTT. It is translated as CSASKGVWQPQHF.

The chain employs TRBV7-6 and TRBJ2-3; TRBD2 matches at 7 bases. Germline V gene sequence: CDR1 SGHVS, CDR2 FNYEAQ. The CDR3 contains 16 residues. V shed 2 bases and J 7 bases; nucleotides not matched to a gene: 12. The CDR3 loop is CASSLRMAGDLHTQYF. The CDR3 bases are TGTGCCAGCAGCTTAAGGATGGCGGGAGATCTGCATACGCAGTATTTT.

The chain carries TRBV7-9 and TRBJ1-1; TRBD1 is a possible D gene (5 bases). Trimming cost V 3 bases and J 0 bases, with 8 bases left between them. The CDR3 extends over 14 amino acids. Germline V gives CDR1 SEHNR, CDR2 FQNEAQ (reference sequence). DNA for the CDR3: TGTGCCAGCAGCTTCCACAGGATGAACACTGAAGCTTTCTTT. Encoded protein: CASSFHRMNTEAFF.

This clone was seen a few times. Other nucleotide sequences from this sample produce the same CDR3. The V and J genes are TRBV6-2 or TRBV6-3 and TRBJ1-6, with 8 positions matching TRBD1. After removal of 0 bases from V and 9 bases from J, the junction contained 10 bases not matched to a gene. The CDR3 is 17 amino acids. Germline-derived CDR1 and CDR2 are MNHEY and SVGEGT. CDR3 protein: CASSYSGIGQGVSPLHF. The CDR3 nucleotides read TGTGCCAGCAGTTACTCGGGCATTGGACAGGGCGTTTCACCCCTCCACTTT.

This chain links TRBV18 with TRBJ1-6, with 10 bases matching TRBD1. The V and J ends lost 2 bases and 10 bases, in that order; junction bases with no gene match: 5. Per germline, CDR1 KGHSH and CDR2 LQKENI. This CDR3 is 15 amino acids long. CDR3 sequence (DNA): TGTGCCAGCTCACCAGTGACAGGGGGCGGGTCACCCCTCCACTTT. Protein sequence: CASSPVTGGGSPLHF.

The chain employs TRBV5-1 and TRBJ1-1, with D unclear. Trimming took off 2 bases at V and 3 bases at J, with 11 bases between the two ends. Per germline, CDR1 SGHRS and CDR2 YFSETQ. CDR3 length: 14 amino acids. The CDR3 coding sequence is TGCGCCAGCAGCTTAGAAGGGCGGGACACTGAAGCTTTCTTT. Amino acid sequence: CASSLEGRDTEAFF. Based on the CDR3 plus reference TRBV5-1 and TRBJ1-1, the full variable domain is KAGVTQTPRYLIKTRGQQVTLSCSPISGHRSVSWYQQTPGQGLQFLFEYFSETQRNKGNFPGRFSGRQFSNSRSEMNVSTLELGDSALYLCASSLEGRDTEAFFGQGTRLTVV.

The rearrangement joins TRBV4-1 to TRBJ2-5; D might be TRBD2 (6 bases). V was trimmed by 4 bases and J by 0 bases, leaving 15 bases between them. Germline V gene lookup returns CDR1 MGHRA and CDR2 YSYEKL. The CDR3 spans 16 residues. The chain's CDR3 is CASSPRKGGNQETQYF. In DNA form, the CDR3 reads TGCGCCAGCAGCCCCCGGAAGGGAGGTAACCAAGAGACCCAGTACTTC.

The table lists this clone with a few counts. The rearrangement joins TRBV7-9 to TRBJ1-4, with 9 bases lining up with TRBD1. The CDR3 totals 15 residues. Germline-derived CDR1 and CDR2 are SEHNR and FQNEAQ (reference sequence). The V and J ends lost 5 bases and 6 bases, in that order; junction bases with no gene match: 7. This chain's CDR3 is CASSQPGQGHEKLFF. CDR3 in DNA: TGTGCCAGCAGCCAACCGGGACAGGGTCATGAAAAACTGTTTTTT.

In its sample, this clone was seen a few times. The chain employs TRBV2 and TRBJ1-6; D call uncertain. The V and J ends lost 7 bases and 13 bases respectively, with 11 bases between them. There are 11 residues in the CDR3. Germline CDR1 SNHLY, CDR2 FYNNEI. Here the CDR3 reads CASTEGGPLHF. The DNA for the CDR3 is TGTGCCAGCACGGAGGGTGGTCCCCTCCACTTT.

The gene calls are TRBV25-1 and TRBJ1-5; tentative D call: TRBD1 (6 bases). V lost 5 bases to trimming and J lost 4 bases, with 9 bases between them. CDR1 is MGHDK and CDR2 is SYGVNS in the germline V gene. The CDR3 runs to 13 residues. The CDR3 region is CASSKTGNQPQHF. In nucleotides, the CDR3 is TGTGCCAGCAGTAAAACAGGGAATCAGCCCCAGCATTTT. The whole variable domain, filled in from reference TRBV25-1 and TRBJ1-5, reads EADIYQTPRYLVIGTGKKITLECSQTMGHDKMYWYQQDPGMELHLIHYSYGVNSTEKGDLSSESTVSRIRTEHFPLTLESARPSHTSQYLCASSKTGNQPQHFGDGTRLSIL.

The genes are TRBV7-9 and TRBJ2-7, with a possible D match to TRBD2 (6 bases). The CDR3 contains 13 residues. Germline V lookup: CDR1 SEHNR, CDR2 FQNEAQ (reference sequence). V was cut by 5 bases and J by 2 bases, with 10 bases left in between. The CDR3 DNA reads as TGTGCCAGCAGCACGACTAGTGCCTACGAGCAGTACTTC. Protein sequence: CASSTTSAYEQYF.

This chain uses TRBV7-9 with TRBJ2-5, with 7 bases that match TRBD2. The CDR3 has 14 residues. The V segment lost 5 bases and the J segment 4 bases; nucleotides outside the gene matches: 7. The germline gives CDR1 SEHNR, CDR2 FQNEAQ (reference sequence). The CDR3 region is CASSQREVGETQYF. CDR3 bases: TGTGCCAGCAGCCAACGGGAGGTTGGAGAGACCCAGTACTTC.

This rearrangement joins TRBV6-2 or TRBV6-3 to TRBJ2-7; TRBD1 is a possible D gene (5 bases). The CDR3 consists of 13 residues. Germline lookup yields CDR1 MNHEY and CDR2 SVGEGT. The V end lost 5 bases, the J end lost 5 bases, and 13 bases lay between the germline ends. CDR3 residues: CASSGQGPDEQYF. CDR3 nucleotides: TGTGCCAGCAGTGGGCAGGGTCCCGACGAGCAGTACTTC.

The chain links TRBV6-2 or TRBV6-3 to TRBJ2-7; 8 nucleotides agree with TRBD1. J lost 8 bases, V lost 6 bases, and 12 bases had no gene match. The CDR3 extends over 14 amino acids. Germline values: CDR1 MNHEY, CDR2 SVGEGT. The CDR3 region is CASRYPATGAKQYF. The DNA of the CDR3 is TGTGCCAGCAGATACCCAGCGACAGGGGCTAAGCAGTACTTC.

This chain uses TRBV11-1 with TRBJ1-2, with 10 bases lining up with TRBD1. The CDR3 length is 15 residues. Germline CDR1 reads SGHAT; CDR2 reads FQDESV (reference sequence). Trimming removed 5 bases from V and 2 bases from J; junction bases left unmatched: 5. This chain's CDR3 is CASSLDRGANYGYTF. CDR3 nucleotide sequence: TGTGCCAGCAGCCTGGACAGGGGGGCGAACTATGGCTACACCTTC.